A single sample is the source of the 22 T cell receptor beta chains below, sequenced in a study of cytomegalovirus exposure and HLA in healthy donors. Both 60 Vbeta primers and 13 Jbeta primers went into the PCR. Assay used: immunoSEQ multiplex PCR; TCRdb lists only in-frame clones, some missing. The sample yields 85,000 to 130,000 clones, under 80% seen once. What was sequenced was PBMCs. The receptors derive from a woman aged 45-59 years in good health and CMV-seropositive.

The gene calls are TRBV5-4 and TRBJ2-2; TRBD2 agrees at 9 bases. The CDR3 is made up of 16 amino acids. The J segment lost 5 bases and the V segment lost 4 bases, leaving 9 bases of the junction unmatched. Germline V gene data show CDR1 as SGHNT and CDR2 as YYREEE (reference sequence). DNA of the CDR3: TGTGCCAGCAGCCTAGTCCGCGGGAGGGCTACCGGGGAGCTGTTTTTT. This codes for CASSLVRGRATGELFF.

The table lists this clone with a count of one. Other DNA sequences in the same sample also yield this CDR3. This CDR3 is CASSVGQGAGEKLFF. The CDR3 nucleotides read TGTGCCAGCAGCGTAGGACAGGGGGCTGGAGAAAAACTGTTTTTT. The chain carries TRBV9 and TRBJ1-4; TRBD1 agrees at 10 bases. V lost 0 bases, J lost 8 bases, and 4 bases stayed unmatched. This CDR3 spans 15 amino acids. Germline values: CDR1 SGDLS, CDR2 YYNGEE.

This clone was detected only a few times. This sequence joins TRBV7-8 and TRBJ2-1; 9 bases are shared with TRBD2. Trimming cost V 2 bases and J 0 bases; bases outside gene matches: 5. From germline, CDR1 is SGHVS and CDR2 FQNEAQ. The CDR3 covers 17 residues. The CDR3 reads CASSLSSGGYSYNEQFF. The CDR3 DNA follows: TGTGCCAGCAGCTTATCAAGCGGGGGGTACTCCTACAATGAGCAGTTCTTC.

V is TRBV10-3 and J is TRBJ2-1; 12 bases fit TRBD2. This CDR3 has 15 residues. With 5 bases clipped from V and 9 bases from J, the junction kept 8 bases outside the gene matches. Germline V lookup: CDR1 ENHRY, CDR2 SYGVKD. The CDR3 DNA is TGTGCCATCAGTCTAGCGGGGGGGCCGTCGAGTGAGCAGTTCTTC. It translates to CAISLAGGPSSEQFF.

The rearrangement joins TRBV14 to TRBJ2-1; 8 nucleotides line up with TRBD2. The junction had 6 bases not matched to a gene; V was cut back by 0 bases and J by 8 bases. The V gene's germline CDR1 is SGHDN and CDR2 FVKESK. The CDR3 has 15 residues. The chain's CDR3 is CASSQDRTSFDEQFF. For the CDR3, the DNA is TGTGCCAGCAGCCAAGATAGGACTAGCTTTGATGAGCAGTTCTTC.

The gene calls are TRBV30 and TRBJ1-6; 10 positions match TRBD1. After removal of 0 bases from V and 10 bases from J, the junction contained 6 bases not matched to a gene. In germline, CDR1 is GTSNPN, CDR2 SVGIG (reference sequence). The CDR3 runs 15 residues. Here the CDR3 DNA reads TGTGCCTGGAGTGTACAGGGGACAGGGGTCTCACCCCTCCACTTT. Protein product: CAWSVQGTGVSPLHF.

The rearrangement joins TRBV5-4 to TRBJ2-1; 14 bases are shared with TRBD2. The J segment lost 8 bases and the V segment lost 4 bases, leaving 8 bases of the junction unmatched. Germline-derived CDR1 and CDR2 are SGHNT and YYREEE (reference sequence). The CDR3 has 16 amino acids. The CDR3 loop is CASSAGGTSGSYEQFF. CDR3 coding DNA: TGTGCCAGCAGCGCAGGGGGGACTAGCGGGAGTTATGAGCAGTTCTTC.

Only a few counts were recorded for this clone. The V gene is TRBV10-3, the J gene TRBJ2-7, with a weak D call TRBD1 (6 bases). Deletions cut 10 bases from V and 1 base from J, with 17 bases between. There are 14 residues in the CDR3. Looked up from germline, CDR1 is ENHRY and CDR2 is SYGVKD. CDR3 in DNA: TGTGCCAGTTCGGGTCCACAGGGTTCCTACGAGCAGTACTTC. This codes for CASSGPQGSYEQYF.

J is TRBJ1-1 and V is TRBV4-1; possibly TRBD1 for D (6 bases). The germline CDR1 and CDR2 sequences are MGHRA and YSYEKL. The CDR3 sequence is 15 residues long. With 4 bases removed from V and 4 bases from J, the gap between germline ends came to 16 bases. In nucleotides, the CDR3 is TGCGCCAGCAGCCTCAGGGGCCAGGCTACCACTGAAGCTTTCTTT. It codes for CASSLRGQATTEAFF.

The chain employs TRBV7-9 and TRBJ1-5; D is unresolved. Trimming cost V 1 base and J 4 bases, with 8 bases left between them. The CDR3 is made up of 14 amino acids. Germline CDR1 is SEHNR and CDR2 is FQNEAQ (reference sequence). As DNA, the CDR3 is TGTGCCAGCAGCTTAGAGGGCGGGAATCAGCCCCAGCATTTT. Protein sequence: CASSLEGGNQPQHF.

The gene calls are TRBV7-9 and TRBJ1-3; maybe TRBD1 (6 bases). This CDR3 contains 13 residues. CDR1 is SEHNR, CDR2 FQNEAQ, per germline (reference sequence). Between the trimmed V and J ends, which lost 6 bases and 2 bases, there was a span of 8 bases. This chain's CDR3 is CASSPGAGNTIYF. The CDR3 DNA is TGTGCCAGCAGTCCAGGGGCTGGAAACACCATATATTTT.

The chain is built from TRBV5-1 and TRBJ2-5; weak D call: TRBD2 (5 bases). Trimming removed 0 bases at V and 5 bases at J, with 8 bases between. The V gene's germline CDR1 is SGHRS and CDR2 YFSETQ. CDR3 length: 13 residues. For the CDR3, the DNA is TGCGCCAGCAGCTTGGAACCGGGGGAGACCCAGTACTTC. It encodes CASSLEPGETQYF.

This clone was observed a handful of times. The CDR3 reads CAWSASDRSRYEQYF. The CDR3 nucleotides read TGTGCCTGGAGTGCATCGGACAGGTCCCGCTACGAGCAGTACTTC. The rearrangement links TRBV30 to TRBJ2-7, with TRBD1 matching over 7 bases. V was pared by 1 base and J by 3 bases, with 9 bases of the junction left unmatched. CDR1 is GTSNPN and CDR2 is SVGIG in the germline V gene (reference sequence). This CDR3 has 15 amino acids.

The CDR3 DNA reads as TGTGCCAGCAGCTTTTATGGACAGGAGCAGTACTTC. Translated, it gives CASSFYGQEQYF. This chain connects TRBV5-4 to TRBJ2-7, with D tentatively TRBD1 (6 bases). CDR3 length: 12 residues. In germline, CDR1 is SGHNT, CDR2 YYREEE (reference sequence). V was clipped by 2 bases and J by 7 bases, with 10 bases between them.

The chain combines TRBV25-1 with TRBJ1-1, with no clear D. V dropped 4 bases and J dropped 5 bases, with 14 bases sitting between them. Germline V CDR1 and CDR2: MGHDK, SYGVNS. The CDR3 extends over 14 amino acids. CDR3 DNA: TGTGCCAGCAGTGGTGGCCGACTGAGGACTGAAGCTTTCTTT. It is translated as CASSGGRLRTEAFF.

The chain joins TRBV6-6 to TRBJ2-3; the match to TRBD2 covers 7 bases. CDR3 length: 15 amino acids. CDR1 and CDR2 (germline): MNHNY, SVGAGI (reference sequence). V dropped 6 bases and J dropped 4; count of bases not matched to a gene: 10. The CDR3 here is CASRSDGLVPDTQYF. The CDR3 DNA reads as TGTGCCAGCAGATCCGATGGACTAGTTCCAGATACGCAGTATTTT.

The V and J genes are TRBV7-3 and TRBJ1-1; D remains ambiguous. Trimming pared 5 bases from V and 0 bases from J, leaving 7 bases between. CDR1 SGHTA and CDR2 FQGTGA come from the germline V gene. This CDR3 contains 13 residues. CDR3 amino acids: CASSERMNTEAFF. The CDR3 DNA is TGTGCCAGCAGCGAGAGAATGAACACTGAAGCTTTCTTT. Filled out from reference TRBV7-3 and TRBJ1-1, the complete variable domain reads GAGVSQTPSNKVTEKGKYVELRCDPISGHTALYWYRQSLGQGPEFLIYFQGTGAADDSGLPNDRFFAVRPEGSVSTLKIQRTERGDSAVYLCASSERMNTEAFFGQGTRLTVV.

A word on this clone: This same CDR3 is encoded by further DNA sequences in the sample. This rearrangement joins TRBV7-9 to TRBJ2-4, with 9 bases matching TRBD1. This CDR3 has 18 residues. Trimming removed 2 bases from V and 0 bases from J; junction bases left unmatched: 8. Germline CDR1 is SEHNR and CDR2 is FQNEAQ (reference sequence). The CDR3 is CASSLKGQGLLAKNIQYF. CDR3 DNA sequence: TGTGCCAGCAGCTTAAAGGGACAGGGACTTCTAGCCAAAAACATTCAGTACTTC.

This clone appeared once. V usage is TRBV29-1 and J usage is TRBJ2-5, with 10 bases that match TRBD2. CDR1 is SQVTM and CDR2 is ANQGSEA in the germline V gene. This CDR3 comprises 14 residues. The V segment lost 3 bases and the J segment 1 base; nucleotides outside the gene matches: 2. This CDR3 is CSVDLAGAQETQYF. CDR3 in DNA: TGCAGCGTTGATCTAGCGGGAGCCCAAGAGACCCAGTACTTC.

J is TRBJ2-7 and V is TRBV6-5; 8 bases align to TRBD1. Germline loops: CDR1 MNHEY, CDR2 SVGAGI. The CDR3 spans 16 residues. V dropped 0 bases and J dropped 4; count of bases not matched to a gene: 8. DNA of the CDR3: TGTGCCAGCAGTTACTCGACTTGGCAGGGGGCTTACGAGCAGTACTTC. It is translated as CASSYSTWQGAYEQYF.

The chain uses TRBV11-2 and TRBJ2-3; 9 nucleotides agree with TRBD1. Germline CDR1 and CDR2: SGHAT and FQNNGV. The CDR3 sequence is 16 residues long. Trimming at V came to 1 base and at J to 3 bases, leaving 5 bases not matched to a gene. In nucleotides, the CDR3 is TGTGCCAGCAGCTTAGCGGGGACAGGGCGGACAGATACGCAGTATTTT. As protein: CASSLAGTGRTDTQYF.

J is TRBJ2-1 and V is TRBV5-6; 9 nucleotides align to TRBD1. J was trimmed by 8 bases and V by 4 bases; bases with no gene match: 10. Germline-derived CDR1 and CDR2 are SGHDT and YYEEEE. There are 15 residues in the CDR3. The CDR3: CASSASTGGGHEQFF. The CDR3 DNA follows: TGTGCCAGCAGCGCCTCGACAGGGGGAGGGCATGAGCAGTTCTTC.